This entry features one T cell receptor (beta chain) sequence. Its antigen is unidentified. This entry comes from a study of cytomegalovirus exposure and HLA in healthy donors. Study results and caveats: Cytomegalovirus-associated TCR beta chains were listed, numbering around 150.

The study ran its PCR with 60 Vbeta and 13 Jbeta primers. Only in-frame clones appear in the TCRdb table, and some are missing; sequencing was by immunoSEQ multiplex PCR. This sample yields fewer than 250,000 clones, of which 87% are seen a single time; over 1% belongs to the top ten. The CDR3 runs 15 residues. V shed 3 bases and J shed 3 bases, with 15 bases lying between them. This rearrangement joins TRBV5-3 to TRBJ1-2; D is ambiguous. Being an ORF, TRBV5-3 has a function that is uncertain. The sample taken for sequencing was PBMCs. This receptor was identified in a man in his thirties or forties in good health and CMV-seronegative. The CDR3 spells CARSSRLSGYYGYTF. CDR3 coding DNA: TGTGCCAGAAGCTCCAGACTATCAGGATACTATGGCTACACCTTC.